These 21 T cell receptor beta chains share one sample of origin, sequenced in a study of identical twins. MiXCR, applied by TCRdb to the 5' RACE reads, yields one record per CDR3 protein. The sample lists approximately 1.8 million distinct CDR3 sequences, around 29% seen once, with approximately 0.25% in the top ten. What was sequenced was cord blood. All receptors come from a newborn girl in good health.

The CDR3 DNA reads as TGTGCCATCAGGGGGACCCGTTGGGAAAAACTGTTTTTT. This encodes CAIRGTRWEKLFF. The chain joins TRBV10-3 to TRBJ1-4, with a possible D match to TRBD1 (5 bases). The CDR3 has 13 amino acids. Trimming shortened V by 6 bases and J by 8 bases, and 13 bases separated the two germline ends. CDR1 ENHRY and CDR2 SYGVKD come from the germline V gene.

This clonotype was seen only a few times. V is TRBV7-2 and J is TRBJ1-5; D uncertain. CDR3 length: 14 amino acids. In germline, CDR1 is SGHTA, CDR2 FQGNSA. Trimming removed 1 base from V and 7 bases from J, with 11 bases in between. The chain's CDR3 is CASSLGRSHQPQHF. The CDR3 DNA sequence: TGTGCCAGCAGCTTAGGACGGAGCCACCAGCCCCAGCATTTT.

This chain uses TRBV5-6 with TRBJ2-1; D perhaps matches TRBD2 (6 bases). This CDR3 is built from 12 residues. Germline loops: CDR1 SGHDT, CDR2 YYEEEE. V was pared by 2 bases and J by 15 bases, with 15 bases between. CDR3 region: CASSLQREVTFF. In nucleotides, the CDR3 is TGTGCCAGCAGCTTACAGAGGGAGGTTACGTTCTTC.

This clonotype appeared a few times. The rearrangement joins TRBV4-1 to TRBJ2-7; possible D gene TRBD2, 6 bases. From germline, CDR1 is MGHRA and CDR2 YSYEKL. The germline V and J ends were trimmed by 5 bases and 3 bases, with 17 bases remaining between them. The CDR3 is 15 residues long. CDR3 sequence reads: CASSKRGGTDYEQYF. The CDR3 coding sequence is TGCGCCAGCAGCAAGAGAGGCGGGACGGACTACGAGCAGTACTTC.

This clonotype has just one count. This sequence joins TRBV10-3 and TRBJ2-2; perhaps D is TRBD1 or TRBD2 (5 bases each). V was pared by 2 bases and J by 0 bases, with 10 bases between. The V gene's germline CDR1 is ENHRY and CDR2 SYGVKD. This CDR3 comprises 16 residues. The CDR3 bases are TGTGCCATCAGTGAGGGGGGACCATCGAACACCGGGGAGCTGTTTTTT. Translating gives CAISEGGPSNTGELFF.

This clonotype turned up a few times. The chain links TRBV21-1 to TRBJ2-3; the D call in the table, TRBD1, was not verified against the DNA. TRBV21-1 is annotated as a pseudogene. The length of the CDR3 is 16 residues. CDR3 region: CASSKEGEGLTDTQYF. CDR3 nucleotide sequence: TGTGCCAGCAGCAAAGAGGGAGAGGGACTCACAGATACGCAGTATTTT.

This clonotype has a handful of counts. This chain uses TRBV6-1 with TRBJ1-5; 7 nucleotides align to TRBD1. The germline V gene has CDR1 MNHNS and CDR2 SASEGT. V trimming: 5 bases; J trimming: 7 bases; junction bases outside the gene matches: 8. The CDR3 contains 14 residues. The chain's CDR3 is CASSKDLDRQPQHF. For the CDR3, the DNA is TGTGCCAGCAGTAAAGATCTGGACAGGCAGCCCCAGCATTTT.

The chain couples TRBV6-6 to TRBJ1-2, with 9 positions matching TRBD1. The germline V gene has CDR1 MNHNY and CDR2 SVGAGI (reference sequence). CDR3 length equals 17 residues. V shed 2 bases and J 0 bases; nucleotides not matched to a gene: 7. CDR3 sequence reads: CASSYARDRVANYGYTF. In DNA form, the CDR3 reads TGTGCCAGCAGTTACGCCAGGGACAGGGTAGCTAACTATGGCTACACCTTC.

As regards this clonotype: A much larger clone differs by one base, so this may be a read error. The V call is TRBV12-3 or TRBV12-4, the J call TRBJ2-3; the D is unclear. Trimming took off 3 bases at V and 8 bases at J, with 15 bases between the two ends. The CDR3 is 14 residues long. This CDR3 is CASSLVTRAGTQYF. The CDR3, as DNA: TGTGCCAGCAGTTTGGTCACACGGGCAGGTACGCAGTATTTT.

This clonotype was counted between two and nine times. CDR3 residues: CSARAGGHGYTF. The DNA for the CDR3 is TGCAGTGCTAGAGCCGGGGGACATGGCTACACCTTC. The chain combines TRBV20-1 with TRBJ1-2; TRBD1 might be the D (5 bases). The V end lost 1 base, the J end lost 6 bases, and 9 bases lay between the germline ends. The CDR3 contains 12 residues. CDR1 and CDR2 (germline): DFQATT, SNEGSKA (reference sequence).

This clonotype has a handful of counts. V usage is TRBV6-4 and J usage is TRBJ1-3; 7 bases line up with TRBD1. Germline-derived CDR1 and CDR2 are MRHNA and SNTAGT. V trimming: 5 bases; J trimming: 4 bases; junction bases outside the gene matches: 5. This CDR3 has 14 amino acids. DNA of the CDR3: TGTGCCAGCAGTCTCCGGGACAGAGGAAACACCATATATTTT. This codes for CASSLRDRGNTIYF.

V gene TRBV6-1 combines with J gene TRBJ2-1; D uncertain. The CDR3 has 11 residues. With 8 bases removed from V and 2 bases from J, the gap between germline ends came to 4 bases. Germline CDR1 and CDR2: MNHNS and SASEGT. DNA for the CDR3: TGTGCCAGCGCCACCTACAATGAGCAGTTCTTC. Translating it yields CASATYNEQFF.

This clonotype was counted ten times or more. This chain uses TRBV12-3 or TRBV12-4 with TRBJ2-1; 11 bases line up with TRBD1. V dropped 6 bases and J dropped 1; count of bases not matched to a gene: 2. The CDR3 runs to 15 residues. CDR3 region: CASSRDRGSYNEQFF. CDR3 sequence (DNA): TGTGCCAGCAGCCGGGACAGGGGGTCCTACAATGAGCAGTTCTTC.

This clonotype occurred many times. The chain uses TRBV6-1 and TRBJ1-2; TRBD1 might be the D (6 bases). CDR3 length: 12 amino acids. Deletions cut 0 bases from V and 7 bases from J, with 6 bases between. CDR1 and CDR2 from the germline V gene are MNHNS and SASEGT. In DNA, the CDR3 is TGTGCCAGCAGTGAAGCAGGGGGTGGCTACACCTTC. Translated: CASSEAGGGYTF.

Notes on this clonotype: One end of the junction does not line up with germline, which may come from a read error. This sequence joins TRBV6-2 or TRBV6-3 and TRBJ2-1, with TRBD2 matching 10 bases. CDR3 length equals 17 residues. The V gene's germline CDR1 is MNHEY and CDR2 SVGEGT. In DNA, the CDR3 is TGTGCCAGCAGTTATTCCCGGACTAGCGGTCCCTACAGTGAGCAGTTCTTC. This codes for CASSYSRTSGPYSEQFF.

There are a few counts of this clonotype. CDR3 region: CASSQESGDEQFF. In DNA form, the CDR3 reads TGTGCCAGCAGCCAAGAAAGCGGGGATGAGCAGTTCTTC. The chain is built from TRBV4-2 and TRBJ2-1; 7 bases match TRBD2. V lost 0 bases to trimming and J lost 8 bases; unmatched junction nucleotides: 1. The CDR3 has 13 amino acids. Per the germline V gene, CDR1 is LGHNA and CDR2 is YNFKEQ.

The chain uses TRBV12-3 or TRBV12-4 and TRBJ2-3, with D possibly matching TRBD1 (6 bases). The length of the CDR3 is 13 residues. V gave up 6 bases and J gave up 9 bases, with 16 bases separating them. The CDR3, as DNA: TGTGCCAGCAGACATCAACAGGGAATGACGCAGTATTTT. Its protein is CASRHQQGMTQYF.

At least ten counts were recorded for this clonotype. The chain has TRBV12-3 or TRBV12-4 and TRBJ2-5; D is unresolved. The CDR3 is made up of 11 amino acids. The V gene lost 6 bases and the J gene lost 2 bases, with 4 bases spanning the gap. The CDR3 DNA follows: TGTGCCAGCAGGACACAAGAGACCCAGTACTTC. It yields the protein CASRTQETQYF.

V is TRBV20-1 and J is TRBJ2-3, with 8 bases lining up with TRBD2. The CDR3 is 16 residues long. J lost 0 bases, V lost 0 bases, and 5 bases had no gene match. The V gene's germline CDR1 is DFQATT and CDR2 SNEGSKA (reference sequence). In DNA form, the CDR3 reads TGCAGTGCTAGAGATTCTAGCGGGCTGAGCACAGATACGCAGTATTTT. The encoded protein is CSARDSSGLSTDTQYF.

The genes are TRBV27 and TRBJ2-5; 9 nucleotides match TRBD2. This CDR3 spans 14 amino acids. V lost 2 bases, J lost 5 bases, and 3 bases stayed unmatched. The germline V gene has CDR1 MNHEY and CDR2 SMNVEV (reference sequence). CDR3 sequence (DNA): TGTGCCAGCAGTTTACTAGCGGGGTGGGAGACCCAGTACTTC. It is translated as CASSLLAGWETQYF.

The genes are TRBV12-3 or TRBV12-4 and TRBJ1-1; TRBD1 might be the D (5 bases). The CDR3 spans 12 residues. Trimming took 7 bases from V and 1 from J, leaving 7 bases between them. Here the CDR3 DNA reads TGTGCCAGCACCCAGGGGAACACTGAAGCTTTCTTT. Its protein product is CASTQGNTEAFF.